These 21 T cell receptor beta chains share one sample of origin, sequenced in a study of blood T cell repertoires in COVID-19. Using immunoSEQ multiplex PCR, the repertoire was profiled, and TCRdb retains in-frame clones only, with some absent. This table has tens of thousands of clones, 82% appearing once. The sample consisted of peripheral blood. The receptors here all came from a man aged 35-49 years with acute or convalescent COVID-19.

The chain combines TRBV19 with TRBJ1-2; maybe TRBD1 (5 bases). The CDR3 is 13 residues long. Germline V gene lookup returns CDR1 LNHDA and CDR2 SQIVND (reference sequence). V dropped 3 bases and J dropped 8 bases, with 13 bases sitting between them. Here the CDR3 DNA reads TGTGCCAGTAGTATCCGCCAGGGCCGCGGCTACACCTTC. Protein: CASSIRQGRGYTF.

The chain is built from TRBV6-2 or TRBV6-3 and TRBJ1-5; perhaps TRBD1 as D (5 bases). The length of the CDR3 is 14 residues. Germline CDR1 reads MNHEY; CDR2 reads SVGEGT. V lost 6 bases and J 5 bases, leaving 14 bases between the germline ends. In DNA, the CDR3 is TGTGCCAGCAGCAACGTCCAGGGTTATCAGCCCCAGCATTTT. Protein product: CASSNVQGYQPQHF.

The V call is TRBV20-1, the J call TRBJ2-5; D uncertain. The V gene lost 0 bases and the J gene lost 5 bases, with 4 bases spanning the gap. Germline values: CDR1 DFQATT, CDR2 SNEGSKA (reference sequence). The CDR3 sequence is 11 residues long. The CDR3 nucleotides are TGCAGTGCTAGAGATCGGGAGACCCAGTACTTC. It is translated as CSARDRETQYF.

This clone was detected a few times. V is TRBV19 and J is TRBJ1-5; TRBD1 agrees at 7 bases. CDR3 length: 15 residues. J was trimmed by 6 bases and V by 3 bases; bases with no gene match: 8. The germline V gene has CDR1 LNHDA and CDR2 SQIVND (reference sequence). In DNA form, the CDR3 reads TGTGCCAGTAGTATGACAGGGTTGCGAGGTCAGCCCCAGCATTTT. Its translation: CASSMTGLRGQPQHF. Based on the CDR3 plus reference TRBV19 and TRBJ1-5, the full variable domain is DGGITQSPKYLFRKEGQNVTLSCEQNLNHDAMYWYRQDPGQGLRLIYYSQIVNDFQKGDIAEGYSVSREKKESFPLTVTSAQKNPTAFYLCASSMTGLRGQPQHFGDGTRLSIL.

A remark on this clone: In the same sample, other DNA sequences code for this CDR3. The chain carries TRBV5-1 and TRBJ1-2; unclear D gene. In germline, CDR1 is SGHRS, CDR2 YFSETQ. Trimming stripped 0 bases from V and 4 bases from J, with 7 bases between. The CDR3 consists of 13 residues. The CDR3 reads CASSLGAAYGYTF. The CDR3, as DNA: TGCGCCAGCAGCTTGGGGGCAGCCTATGGCTACACCTTC.

This rearrangement joins TRBV5-1 to TRBJ2-2; 8 bases agree with TRBD2. CDR1 and CDR2 from the germline V gene are SGHRS and YFSETQ. The CDR3 is 15 residues long. V trimming: 4 bases; J trimming: 6 bases; junction bases outside the gene matches: 8. This CDR3 reads CASSPEIGGAGELFF. The CDR3 coding sequence is TGCGCCAGCAGCCCTGAGATCGGGGGGGCCGGGGAGCTGTTTTTT.

This clone was observed once. The chain uses TRBV11-3 and TRBJ2-7; D is ambiguous. The CDR3 runs to 13 residues. CDR1 is SGHNT and CDR2 is YENEEA in the germline V gene. V was cut by 1 base and J by 6 bases, with 10 bases left in between. The chain's CDR3 is CASSLVSGGEQYF. CDR3 in DNA: TGTGCCAGCAGCTTAGTATCCGGCGGCGAGCAGTACTTC. The full variable domain, completed using reference TRBV11-3 and TRBJ2-7, is EAGVVQSPRYKIIEKKQPVAFWCNPISGHNTLYWYLQNLGQGPELLIRYENEEAVDDSQLPKDRFSAERLKGVDSTLKIQPAELGDSAVYLCASSLVSGGEQYFGPGTRLTVT.

J is TRBJ1-2 and V is TRBV5-6, with D possibly being TRBD1 (5 bases). Germline CDR1 SGHDT, CDR2 YYEEEE. This CDR3 region has 14 residues. Trimming pared 1 base from V and 3 bases from J, leaving 10 bases between. CDR3 coding DNA: TGTGCCAGCAGCTTGCAGGGTTACGACTATGGCTACACCTTC. Its translation is CASSLQGYDYGYTF.

In this sample, this clone turned up a few times. The V call is TRBV4-1, the J call TRBJ2-7, with D perhaps matching TRBD1 (6 bases). V was trimmed by 1 base and J by 2 bases, leaving 12 bases between them. CDR1 is MGHRA, CDR2 YSYEKL, per germline. The CDR3 covers 15 residues. The CDR3 loop reads CASSQVEGEPYEQYF. The CDR3 coding sequence is TGCGCCAGCAGCCAAGTTGAGGGGGAACCCTACGAGCAGTACTTC.

The chain is built from TRBV7-9 and TRBJ1-2, with D perhaps matching TRBD1 (5 bases). Trimming cost V 3 bases and J 7 bases, with 12 bases left between them. CDR3 length: 13 amino acids. Germline assignment: CDR1 SEHNR and CDR2 FQNEAQ (reference sequence). CDR3 in DNA: TGTGCCAGCAGCTTCTGGGGGGGTGTTGGCTACACCTTC. It specifies CASSFWGGVGYTF.

This chain links TRBV9 with TRBJ1-1; tentatively, D is TRBD1 (5 bases). V lost 0 bases and J 3 bases, leaving 6 bases between the germline ends. This CDR3 spans 13 amino acids. Germline lookup yields CDR1 SGDLS and CDR2 YYNGEE. This CDR3 is CASSVEGDTEAFF. CDR3 sequence (DNA): TGTGCCAGCAGCGTAGAAGGGGACACTGAAGCTTTCTTT.

The chain uses TRBV28 and TRBJ2-2; 9 bases agree with TRBD1. This CDR3 comprises 16 residues. Germline V gene sequence: CDR1 MDHEN, CDR2 SYDVKM. V lost 6 bases to trimming and J lost 6 bases; unmatched junction nucleotides: 11. CDR3 DNA sequence: TGTGCCAGCAGCACCCGGGGACAGGGCAACCCCGGGGAGCTGTTTTTT. This sequence encodes CASSTRGQGNPGELFF. Full variable domain (outside the CDR3, taken from reference TRBV28 and TRBJ2-2): DVKVTQSSRYLVKRTGEKVFLECVQDMDHENMFWYRQDPGLGLRLIYFSYDVKMKEKGDIPEGYSVSREKKERFSLILESASTNQTSMYLCASSTRGQGNPGELFFGEGSRLTVL.

This chain joins TRBV7-3 and TRBJ2-7; TRBD1 aligns across 7 bases. The ends lost 4 bases at V and 4 bases at J; junction bases unmatched: 10. This CDR3 has 15 residues. Germline lookup yields CDR1 SGHTA and CDR2 FQGTGA. DNA for the CDR3: TGTGCCAGCAGCTCAGACAGGGTCGCTATATACGAGCAGTACTTC. Translation: CASSSDRVAIYEQYF.

The rearrangement links TRBV5-4 to TRBJ1-2; 7 bases are a match to TRBD1. Germline trimming cut 7 bases from V and 0 bases from J; bases unmatched to any gene: 12. Looked up from germline, CDR1 is SGHNT and CDR2 is YYREEE (reference sequence). This CDR3 spans 16 amino acids. The CDR3 region is CASSLEGARANYGYTF. The CDR3 DNA reads as TGTGCCAGCTCCTTAGAGGGGGCGAGGGCTAACTATGGCTACACCTTC.

V and J are TRBV5-6 and TRBJ1-1; TRBD1 might be the D (5 bases). This CDR3 has 16 residues. Trimming took off 0 bases at V and 11 bases at J, with 23 bases between the two ends. From germline, CDR1 is SGHDT and CDR2 YYEEEE. In DNA form, the CDR3 reads TGTGCCAGCAGCTTGGCCCTGCTTTCGGTCCGCGGGGGGGCTTTCTTT. Protein: CASSLALLSVRGGAFF.

The chain uses TRBV5-1 and TRBJ2-7; D perhaps matches TRBD2 (5 bases). CDR3 length: 14 amino acids. CDR1 and CDR2 (germline): SGHRS, YFSETQ. Trimming left V 4 bases short and J 6 bases short, with 17 bases between. CDR3 sequence (DNA): TGCGCCAGCAGCGGGTCTAGCTTGAGAATCGAGCAGTACTTC. This translates into CASSGSSLRIEQYF.

This chain uses TRBV5-1 with TRBJ1-4; D uncertain. CDR3 length equals 16 residues. Germline V gene sequence: CDR1 SGHRS, CDR2 YFSETQ. V lost 0 bases to trimming and J lost 5 bases, with 14 bases between them. The CDR3 sequence: CASSLVGIASNEKLFF. As DNA, the CDR3 is TGCGCCAGCAGCTTGGTCGGTATAGCGTCGAATGAAAAACTGTTTTTT. Supplemented by reference TRBV5-1 and TRBJ1-4, the full variable domain reads KAGVTQTPRYLIKTRGQQVTLSCSPISGHRSVSWYQQTPGQGLQFLFEYFSETQRNKGNFPGRFSGRQFSNSRSEMNVSTLELGDSALYLCASSLVGIASNEKLFFGSGTQLSVL.

The chain recombines TRBV20-1 with TRBJ2-1; 7 nucleotides align to TRBD2. Germline CDR1 is DFQATT and CDR2 is SNEGSKA (reference sequence). J was trimmed by 0 bases and V by 3 bases; bases with no gene match: 5. The CDR3 totals 15 residues. The CDR3 nucleotides read TGCAGTGCTAGTTTGCGGGGGAGCTCCTACAATGAGCAGTTCTTC. Amino acid sequence: CSASLRGSSYNEQFF.

This rearrangement joins TRBV19 to TRBJ1-5; D uncertain. This CDR3 region has 13 residues. Deletions cut 3 bases from V and 7 bases from J, with 10 bases between. Per the germline V gene, CDR1 is LNHDA and CDR2 is SQIVND (reference sequence). The CDR3 bases are TGTGCCAGTAGTATTCGATCGCGACAGCCCCAGCATTTT. Protein sequence: CASSIRSRQPQHF.

The V and J genes are TRBV2 and TRBJ2-5, with 11 bases that match TRBD2. Germline loops: CDR1 SNHLY, CDR2 FYNNEI. The CDR3 loop spans 17 amino acids. With 4 bases clipped from V and 2 bases from J, the junction kept 9 bases outside the gene matches. The CDR3 here is CASSVWASGGTQETQYF. The DNA of the CDR3 is TGTGCCAGCAGTGTGTGGGCTAGCGGGGGGACGCAAGAGACCCAGTACTTC.

This chain joins TRBV7-6 and TRBJ1-2; D not resolved. CDR1 is SGHVS and CDR2 is FNYEAQ in the germline V gene. This CDR3 region has 13 residues. Trimming cost V 5 bases and J 7 bases, with 14 bases left between them. CDR3: CASSGPLGGGYTF. CDR3 bases: TGTGCCAGCAGCGGACCTCTGGGAGGTGGCTACACCTTC.